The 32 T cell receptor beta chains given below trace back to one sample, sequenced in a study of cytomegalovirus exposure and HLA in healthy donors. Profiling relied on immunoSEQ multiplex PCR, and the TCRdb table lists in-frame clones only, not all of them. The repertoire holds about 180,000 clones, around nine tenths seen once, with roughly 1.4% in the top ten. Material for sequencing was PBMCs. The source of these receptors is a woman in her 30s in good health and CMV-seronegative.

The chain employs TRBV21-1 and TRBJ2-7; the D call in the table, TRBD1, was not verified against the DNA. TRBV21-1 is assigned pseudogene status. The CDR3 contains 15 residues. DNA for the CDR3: TGTGCCAGCAGCAAATCCGAGACAGCTTCCTACGAGCAGTACTTC. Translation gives CASSKSETASYEQYF.

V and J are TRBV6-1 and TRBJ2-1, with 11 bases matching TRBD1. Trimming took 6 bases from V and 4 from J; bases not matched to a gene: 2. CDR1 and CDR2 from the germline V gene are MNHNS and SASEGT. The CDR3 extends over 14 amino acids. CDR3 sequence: CASRGQGGYNEQFF. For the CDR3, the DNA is TGTGCCAGCAGGGGACAGGGGGGGTACAATGAGCAGTTCTTC.

The CDR3 coding sequence is TGTGCCAGCAGGAGAGGGACTGAAGCTTTCTTT. This codes for CASRRGTEAFF. The J gene is TRBJ1-1, the V gene TRBV6-4; D is ambiguous. The CDR3 totals 11 residues. CDR1 is MRHNA, CDR2 SNTAGT, per germline. With 6 bases removed from V and 5 bases from J, the gap between germline ends came to 7 bases.

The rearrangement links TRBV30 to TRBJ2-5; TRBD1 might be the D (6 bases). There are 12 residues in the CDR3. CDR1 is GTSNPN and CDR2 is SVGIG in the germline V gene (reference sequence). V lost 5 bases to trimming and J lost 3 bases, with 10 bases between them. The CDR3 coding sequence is TGTGCCTGGGGTCAGGGGAAAGAGACCCAGTACTTC. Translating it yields CAWGQGKETQYF.

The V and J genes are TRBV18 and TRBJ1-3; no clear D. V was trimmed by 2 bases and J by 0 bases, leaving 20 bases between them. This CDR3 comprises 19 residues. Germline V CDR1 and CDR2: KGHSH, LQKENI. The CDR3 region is CASSPNLPQSIHSGNTIYF. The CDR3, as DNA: TGTGCCAGCTCACCAAACTTACCTCAATCCATCCACTCTGGAAACACCATATATTTT.

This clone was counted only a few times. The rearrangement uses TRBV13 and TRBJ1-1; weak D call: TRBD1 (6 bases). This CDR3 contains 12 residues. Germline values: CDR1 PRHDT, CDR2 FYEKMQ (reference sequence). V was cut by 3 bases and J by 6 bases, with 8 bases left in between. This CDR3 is CASSLGGPEAFF. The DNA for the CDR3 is TGTGCCAGCAGCTTGGGGGGGCCTGAAGCTTTCTTT.

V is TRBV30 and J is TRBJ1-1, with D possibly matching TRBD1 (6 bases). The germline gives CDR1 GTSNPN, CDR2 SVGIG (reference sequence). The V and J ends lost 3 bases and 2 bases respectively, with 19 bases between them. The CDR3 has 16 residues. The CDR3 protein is CAWRKPGTKRNTEAFF. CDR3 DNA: TGTGCCTGGAGGAAGCCAGGGACAAAGAGAAACACTGAAGCTTTCTTT.

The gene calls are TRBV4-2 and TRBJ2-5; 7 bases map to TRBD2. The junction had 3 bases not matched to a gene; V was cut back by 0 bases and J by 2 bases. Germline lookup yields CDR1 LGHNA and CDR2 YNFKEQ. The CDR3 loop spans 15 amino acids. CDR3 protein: CASSQDPAGQETQYF. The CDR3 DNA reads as TGTGCCAGCAGCCAAGATCCAGCGGGGCAAGAGACCCAGTACTTC.

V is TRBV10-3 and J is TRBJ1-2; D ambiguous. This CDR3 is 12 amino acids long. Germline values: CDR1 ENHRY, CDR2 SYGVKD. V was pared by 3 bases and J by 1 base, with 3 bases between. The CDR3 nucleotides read TGTGCCATCAGTGATCTTAACTATGGCTACACCTTC. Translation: CAISDLNYGYTF.

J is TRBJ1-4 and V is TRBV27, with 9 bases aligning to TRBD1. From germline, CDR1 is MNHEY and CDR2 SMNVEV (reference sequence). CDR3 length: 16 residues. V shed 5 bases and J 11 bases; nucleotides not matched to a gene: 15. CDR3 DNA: TGTGCCAGCAGTCCGATTGGGGGGACAGGGTCGGTCAAACTGTTTTTT. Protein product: CASSPIGGTGSVKLFF.

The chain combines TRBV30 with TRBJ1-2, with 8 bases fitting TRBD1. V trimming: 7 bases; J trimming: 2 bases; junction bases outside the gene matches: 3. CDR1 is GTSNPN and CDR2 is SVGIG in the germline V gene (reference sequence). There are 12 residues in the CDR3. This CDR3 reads CASGQANYGYTF. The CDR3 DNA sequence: TGTGCCTCGGGACAGGCAAACTATGGCTACACCTTC.

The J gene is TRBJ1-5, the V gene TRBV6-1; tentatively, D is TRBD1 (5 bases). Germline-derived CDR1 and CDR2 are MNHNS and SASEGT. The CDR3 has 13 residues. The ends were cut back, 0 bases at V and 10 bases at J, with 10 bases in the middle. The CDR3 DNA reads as TGTGCCAGCAGTGAAGCGCTAAGGGGTCCCCAGCATTTT. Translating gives CASSEALRGPQHF.

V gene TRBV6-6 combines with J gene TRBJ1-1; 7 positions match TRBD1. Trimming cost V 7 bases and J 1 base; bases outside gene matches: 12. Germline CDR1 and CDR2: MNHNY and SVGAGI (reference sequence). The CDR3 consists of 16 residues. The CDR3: CASTYSGTAENTEAFF. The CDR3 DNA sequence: TGTGCCAGCACCTACAGTGGGACAGCCGAGAACACTGAAGCTTTCTTT.

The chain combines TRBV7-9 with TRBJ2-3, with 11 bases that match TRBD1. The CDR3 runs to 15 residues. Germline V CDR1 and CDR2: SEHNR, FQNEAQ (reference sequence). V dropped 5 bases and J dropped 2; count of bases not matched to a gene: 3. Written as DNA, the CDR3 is TGTGCCAGCAGCCGAGGACAGGGGGCCACAGATACGCAGTATTTT. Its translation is CASSRGQGATDTQYF.

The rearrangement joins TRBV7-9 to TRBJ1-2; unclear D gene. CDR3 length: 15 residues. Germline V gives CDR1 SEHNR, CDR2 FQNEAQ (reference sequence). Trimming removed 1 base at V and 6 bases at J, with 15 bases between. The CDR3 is CASSLEVPGGDGYTF. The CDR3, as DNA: TGTGCCAGCAGCTTAGAAGTCCCGGGCGGGGATGGCTACACCTTC.

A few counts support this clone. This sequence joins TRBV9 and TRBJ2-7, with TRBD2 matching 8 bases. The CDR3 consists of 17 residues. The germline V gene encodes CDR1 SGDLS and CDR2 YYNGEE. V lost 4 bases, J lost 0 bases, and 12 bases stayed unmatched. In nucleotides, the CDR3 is TGTGCCAGCAGCCCCTGGGGAGCGGGGGTGAACTCCTACGAGCAGTACTTC. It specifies CASSPWGAGVNSYEQYF.

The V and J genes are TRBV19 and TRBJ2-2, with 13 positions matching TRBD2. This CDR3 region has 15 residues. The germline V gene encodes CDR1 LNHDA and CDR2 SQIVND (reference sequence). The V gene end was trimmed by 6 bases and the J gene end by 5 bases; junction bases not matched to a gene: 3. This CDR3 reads CASRKGLAGTGELFF. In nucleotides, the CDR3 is TGTGCCAGTAGAAAGGGACTAGCGGGGACCGGGGAGCTGTTTTTT.

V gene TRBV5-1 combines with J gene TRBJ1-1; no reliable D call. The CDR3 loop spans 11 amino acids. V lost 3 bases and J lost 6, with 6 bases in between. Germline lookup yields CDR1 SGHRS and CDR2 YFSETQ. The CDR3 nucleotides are TGCGCCAGCAGCTGGGGAGCTGAAGCTTTCTTT. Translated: CASSWGAEAFF.

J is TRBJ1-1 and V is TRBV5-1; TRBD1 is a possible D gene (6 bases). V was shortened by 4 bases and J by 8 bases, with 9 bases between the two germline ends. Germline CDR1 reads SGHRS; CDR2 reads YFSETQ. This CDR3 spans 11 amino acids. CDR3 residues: CASSIGQEAFF. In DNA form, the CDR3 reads TGCGCCAGCAGCATAGGACAGGAAGCTTTCTTT.

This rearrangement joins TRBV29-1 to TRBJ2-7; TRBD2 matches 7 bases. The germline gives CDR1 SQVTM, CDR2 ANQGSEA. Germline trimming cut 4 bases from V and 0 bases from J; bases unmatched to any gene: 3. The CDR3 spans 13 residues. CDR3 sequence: CSVGGGPSYEQYF. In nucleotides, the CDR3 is TGCAGCGTTGGGGGAGGGCCCTCCTACGAGCAGTACTTC.

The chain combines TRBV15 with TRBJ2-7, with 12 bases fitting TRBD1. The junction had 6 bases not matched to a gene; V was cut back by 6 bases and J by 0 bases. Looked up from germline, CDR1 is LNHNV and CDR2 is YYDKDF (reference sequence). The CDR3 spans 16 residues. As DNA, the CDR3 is TGTGCCACCAGGTCGCCGGGACAGGGGGCCTCCTACGAGCAGTACTTC. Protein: CATRSPGQGASYEQYF. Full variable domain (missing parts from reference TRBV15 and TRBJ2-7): DAMVIQNPRYQVTQFGKPVTLSCSQTLNHNVMYWYQQKSSQAPKLLFHYYDKDFNNEADTPDNFQSRRPNTSFCFLDIRSPGLGDTAMYLCATRSPGQGASYEQYFGPGTRLTVT.

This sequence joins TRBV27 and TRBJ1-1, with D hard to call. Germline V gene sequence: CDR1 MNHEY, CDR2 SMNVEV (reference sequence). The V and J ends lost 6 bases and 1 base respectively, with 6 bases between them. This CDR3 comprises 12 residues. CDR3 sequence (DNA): TGTGCCAGCAGGACTGGGAACACTGAAGCTTTCTTT. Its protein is CASRTGNTEAFF.

CDR3 residues: CASSSWDTNYGYTF. CDR3 in DNA: TGTGCCAGCAGCTCCTGGGACACCAACTATGGCTACACCTTC. This chain uses TRBV7-9 with TRBJ1-2, with D possibly TRBD1 on 6 matching bases. This CDR3 is 14 amino acids long. The V end lost 4 bases, the J end lost 2 bases, and 11 bases lay between the germline ends. Germline assignment: CDR1 SEHNR and CDR2 FQNEAQ (reference sequence).

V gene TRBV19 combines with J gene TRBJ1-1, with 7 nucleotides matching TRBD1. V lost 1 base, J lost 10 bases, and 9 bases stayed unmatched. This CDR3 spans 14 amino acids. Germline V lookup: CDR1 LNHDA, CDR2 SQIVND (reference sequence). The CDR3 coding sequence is TGTGCCAGTAGTATAGGAGGAGGGGGCGGATTAGCTTTCTTT. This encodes CASSIGGGGGLAFF.

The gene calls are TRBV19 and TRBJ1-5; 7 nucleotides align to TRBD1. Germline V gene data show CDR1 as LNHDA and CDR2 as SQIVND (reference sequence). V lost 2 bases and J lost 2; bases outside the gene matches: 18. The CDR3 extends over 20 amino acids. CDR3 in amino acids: CASSIYYGTDGVYGNQPQHF. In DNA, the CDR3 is TGTGCCAGTAGTATATATTACGGGACAGATGGGGTATATGGCAATCAGCCCCAGCATTTT.

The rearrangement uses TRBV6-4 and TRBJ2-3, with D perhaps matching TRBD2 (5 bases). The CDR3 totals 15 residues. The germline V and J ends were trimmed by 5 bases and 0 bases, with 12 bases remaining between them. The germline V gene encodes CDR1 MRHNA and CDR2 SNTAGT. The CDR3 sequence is CASSLTQRSTDTQYF. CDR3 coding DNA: TGTGCCAGCAGTTTGACCCAGCGGAGCACAGATACGCAGTATTTT.

The CDR3 protein is CASSQDPVGDTEAFF. CDR3 in DNA: TGCGCCAGCAGCCAAGATCCTGTCGGGGACACTGAAGCTTTCTTT. The chain links TRBV4-1 to TRBJ1-1; no clear D gene. CDR3 length: 15 amino acids. Germline CDR1 reads MGHRA; CDR2 reads YSYEKL. V was pared by 0 bases and J by 3 bases, with 11 bases between.

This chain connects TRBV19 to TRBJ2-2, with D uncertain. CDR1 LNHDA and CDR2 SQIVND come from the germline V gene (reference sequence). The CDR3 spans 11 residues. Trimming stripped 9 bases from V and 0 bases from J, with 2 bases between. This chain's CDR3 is CASSNTGELFF. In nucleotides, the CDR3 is TGTGCCAGCTCGAACACCGGGGAGCTGTTTTTT.

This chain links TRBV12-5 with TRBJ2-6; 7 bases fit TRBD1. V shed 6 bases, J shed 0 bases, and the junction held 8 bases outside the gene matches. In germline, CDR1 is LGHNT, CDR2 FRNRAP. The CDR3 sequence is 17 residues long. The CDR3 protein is CASGPDRVSSGANVLTF. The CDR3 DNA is TGTGCTAGTGGACCTGACAGGGTTAGCTCTGGGGCCAACGTCCTGACTTTC.

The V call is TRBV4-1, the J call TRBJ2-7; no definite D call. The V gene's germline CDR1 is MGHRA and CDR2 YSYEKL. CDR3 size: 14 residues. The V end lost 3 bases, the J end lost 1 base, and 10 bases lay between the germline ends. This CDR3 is CASSQQVFSYEQYF. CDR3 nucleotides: TGCGCCAGCAGCCAGCAGGTCTTTTCCTACGAGCAGTACTTC.

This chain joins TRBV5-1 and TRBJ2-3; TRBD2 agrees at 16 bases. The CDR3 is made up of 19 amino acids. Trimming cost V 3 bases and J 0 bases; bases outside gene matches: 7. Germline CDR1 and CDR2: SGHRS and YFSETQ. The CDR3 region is CASSSGLAGGRASTDTQYF. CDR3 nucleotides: TGCGCCAGCAGCTCGGGACTAGCGGGGGGGCGTGCTAGCACAGATACGCAGTATTTT.

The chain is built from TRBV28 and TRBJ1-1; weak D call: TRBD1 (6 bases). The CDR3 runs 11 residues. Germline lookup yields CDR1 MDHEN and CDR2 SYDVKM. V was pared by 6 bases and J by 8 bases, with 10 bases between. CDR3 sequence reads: CASRRGGEAFF. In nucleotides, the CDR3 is TGTGCCAGCAGGCGAGGGGGAGAAGCTTTCTTT.